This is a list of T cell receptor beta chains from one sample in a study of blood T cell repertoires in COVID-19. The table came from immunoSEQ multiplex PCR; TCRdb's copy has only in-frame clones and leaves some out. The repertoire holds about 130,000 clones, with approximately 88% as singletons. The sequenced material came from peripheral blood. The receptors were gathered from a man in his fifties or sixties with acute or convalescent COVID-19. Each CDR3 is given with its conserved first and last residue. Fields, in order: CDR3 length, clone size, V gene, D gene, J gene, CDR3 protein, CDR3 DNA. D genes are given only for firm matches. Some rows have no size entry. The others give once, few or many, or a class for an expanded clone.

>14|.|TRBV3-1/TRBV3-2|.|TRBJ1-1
CASSQDWRGREAFF
TGTGCCAGCAGCCAAGATTGGAGGGGAAGAGAAGCTTTCTTT
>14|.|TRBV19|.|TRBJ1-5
CASSPPRAPGPQHF
TGTGCCAGTAGTCCCCCCAGGGCCCCAGGGCCCCAGCATTTT
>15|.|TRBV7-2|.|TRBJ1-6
CASSLEWGGYSPLHF
TGTGCCAGCAGCTTAGAATGGGGGGGGTATTCACCCCTCCACTTT
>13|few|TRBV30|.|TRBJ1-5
CAWSMGGSQPQHF
TGTGCCTGGAGTATGGGGGGAAGCCAGCCCCAGCATTTT
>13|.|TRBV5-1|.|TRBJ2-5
CASSLPGEETQYF
TGCGCCAGCAGCTTGCCGGGAGAAGAGACCCAGTACTTC
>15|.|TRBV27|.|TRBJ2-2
CASRSGTQLTGELFF
TGTGCCAGCAGGTCCGGGACTCAACTCACCGGGGAGCTGTTTTTT
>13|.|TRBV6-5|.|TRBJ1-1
CASSLEMNTEAFF
TGTGCCAGCAGTTTAGAAATGAACACTGAAGCTTTCTTT
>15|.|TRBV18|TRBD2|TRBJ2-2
CASSTTSVYGGELFF
TGTGCCAGCTCAACTACTAGCGTTTACGGCGGGGAGCTGTTTTTT
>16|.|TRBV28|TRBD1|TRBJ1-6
CASSTAWDRDHSPLHF
TGTGCCAGCAGCACAGCCTGGGACAGGGACCATTCACCCCTCCACTTT
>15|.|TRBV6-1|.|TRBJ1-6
CASSDRGTYNSPLHF
TGTGCCAGCAGTGACAGGGGAACCTATAATTCACCCCTCCACTTT
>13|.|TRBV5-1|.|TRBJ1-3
CASSTAGWDTIYF
TGCGCCAGCAGCACGGCAGGGTGGGACACCATATATTTT
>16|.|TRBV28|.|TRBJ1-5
CASTPLGRVPNQPQHF
TGTGCCAGCACCCCCTTGGGGAGGGTCCCCAATCAGCCCCAGCATTTT
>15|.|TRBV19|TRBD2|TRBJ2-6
CASRWGGSGANVLTF
TGTGCCAGTAGATGGGGAGGGAGTGGGGCCAACGTCCTGACTTTC
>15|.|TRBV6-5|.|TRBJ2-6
CASSYEIAGANVLTF
TGTGCCAGCAGTTACGAGATAGCTGGGGCCAACGTCCTGACTTTC
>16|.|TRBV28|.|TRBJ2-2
CASSRGETKNTGELFF
TGTGCCAGCAGCAGGGGTGAGACAAAAAACACCGGGGAGCTGTTTTTT
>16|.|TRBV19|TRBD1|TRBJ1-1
CASSTTGGPMNTEAFF
TGTGCCAGTAGTACGACAGGGGGTCCCATGAACACTGAAGCTTTCTTT
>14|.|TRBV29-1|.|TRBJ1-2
CSVKGDTTNYGYTF
TGCAGCGTTAAGGGGGACACCACTAACTATGGCTACACCTTC
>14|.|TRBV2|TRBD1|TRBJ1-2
CASSLETGIYGYTF
TGTGCCAGCAGTCTCGAGACAGGGATCTATGGCTACACCTTC
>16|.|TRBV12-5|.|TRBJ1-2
CASGRQAGTPNYGYTF
TGTGCTAGTGGTCGTCAAGCGGGCACCCCAAACTATGGCTACACCTTC
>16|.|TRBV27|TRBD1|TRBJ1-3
CASSSRDRNNGNTIYF
TGTGCCAGCAGTTCGCGGGACAGAAACAATGGAAACACCATATATTTT
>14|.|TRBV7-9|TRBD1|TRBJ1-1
CASSVYGQEAEAFF
TGTGCCAGCAGCGTTTACGGACAGGAGGCTGAAGCTTTCTTT
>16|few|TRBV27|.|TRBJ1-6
CASSSRGGNNNSPLHF
TGTGCCAGCAGTTCTCGAGGGGGAAACAATAATTCACCCCTCCACTTT
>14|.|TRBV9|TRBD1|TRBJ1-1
CASSSGTGYAEAFF
TGTGCCAGCAGCTCCGGGACAGGGTACGCCGAAGCTTTCTTT
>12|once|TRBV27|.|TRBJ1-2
CASMGLTDGYTF
TGTGCCAGCATGGGTCTGACTGATGGCTACACCTTC
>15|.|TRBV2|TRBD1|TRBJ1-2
CASTPEGAPSYGYTF
TGTGCCAGCACTCCCGAGGGGGCTCCCTCCTATGGCTACACCTTC
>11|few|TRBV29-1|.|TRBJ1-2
CSEKGERGYTF
TGCAGCGAGAAGGGTGAGCGGGGCTACACCTTC
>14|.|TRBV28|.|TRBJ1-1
CASSWGGQATEAFF
TGTGCCAGCAGTTGGGGGGGGCAGGCCACTGAAGCTTTCTTT
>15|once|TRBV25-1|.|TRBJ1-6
CASSAGVSYNSPLHF
TGTGCCAGCAGTGCAGGGGTCTCCTATAATTCACCCCTCCACTTT
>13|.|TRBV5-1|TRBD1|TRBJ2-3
CASRDRVTDTQYF
TGCGCCAGCCGGGACAGGGTAACAGATACGCAGTATTTT